Below, 23 T cell receptor beta chains from the same sample are listed, as sequenced in a study of CD8 T cells in Susac syndrome. Random hexamers primed reverse transcription of about 0.45 to 1 ug RNA. MiXCR, applied by TCRdb to the immunoSEQ multiplex PCR reads, yields one record per CDR3 protein. The data show roughly 80,000 distinct CDR3 sequences, around 94% seen once. Sequencing input: CD8+ T cells from PBMCs. All receptors derive from a human donor with Susac syndrome.

The CDR3 DNA is TGTGCCAGCAGTTTATACGGCAGGGTAGCGGACGAGCAGTACTTC. Protein sequence: CASSLYGRVADEQYF. This rearrangement joins TRBV27 to TRBJ2-7; D is possibly TRBD2 (6 bases). Between the trimmed V and J ends, which lost 1 base and 5 bases, there was a span of 15 bases. The CDR3 sequence is 15 residues long. Germline CDR1 is MNHEY and CDR2 is SMNVEV (reference sequence).

The chain employs TRBV11-2 and TRBJ2-7; D remains unclear. The germline V and J ends were trimmed by 6 bases and 2 bases, with 17 bases remaining between them. This CDR3 has 15 amino acids. The germline V gene has CDR1 SGHAT and CDR2 FQNNGV. The CDR3 region has the DNA TGTGCCAGCAGTCCTTCCGGACGTCTACCCTACGAGCAGTACTTC. Its protein is CASSPSGRLPYEQYF.

This clonotype was found once. The chain couples TRBV9 to TRBJ1-6; D ambiguous. This CDR3 is built from 12 residues. The germline gives CDR1 SGDLS, CDR2 YYNGEE. Trimming stripped 7 bases from V and 14 bases from J, with 16 bases between. The CDR3 DNA sequence: TGTGCCAGCGGCTCGGGTCGCTCGGCCCTCCACTTT. This gives the protein CASGSGRSALHF.

The V gene is TRBV2, the J gene TRBJ1-5; TRBD1 might be the D (5 bases). The germline gives CDR1 SNHLY, CDR2 FYNNEI. Trimming took off 1 base at V and 0 bases at J, with 13 bases between the two ends. CDR3 length: 17 amino acids. Here the CDR3 DNA reads TGTGCCAGCAGTGAAGGTACGGGACGAAATAGCAATCAGCCCCAGCATTTT. Encoded protein: CASSEGTGRNSNQPQHF.

This clonotype has only one observation. The chain recombines TRBV7-6 with TRBJ2-1; D is undetermined. Germline V gene data show CDR1 as SGHVS and CDR2 as FNYEAQ. Trimming took off 4 bases at V and 9 bases at J, with 10 bases between the two ends. The CDR3 contains 12 residues. CDR3 residues: CASSSPSGEQFF. CDR3 nucleotides: TGTGCCAGCAGCTCCCCCTCGGGTGAGCAGTTCTTC.

The rearrangement joins TRBV7-2 to TRBJ2-1; 8 nucleotides align to TRBD2. After removal of 6 bases from V and 6 bases from J, the junction contained 10 bases not matched to a gene. Germline V lookup: CDR1 SGHTA, CDR2 FQGNSA. This CDR3 spans 15 amino acids. The CDR3 region has the DNA TGTGCCAGCAGAACTACCGGGACTAGTGGCAATGAGCAGTTCTTC. Translation gives CASRTTGTSGNEQFF.

The J gene is TRBJ2-2, the V gene TRBV9; TRBD2 matches at 8 bases. The CDR3 is made up of 17 amino acids. The V segment lost 2 bases and the J segment 3 bases; nucleotides outside the gene matches: 9. CDR1 SGDLS and CDR2 YYNGEE come from the germline V gene. The chain's CDR3 is CASSVTGGPRYTGELFF. The CDR3 region has the DNA TGTGCCAGCAGCGTTACGGGGGGGCCACGTTACACCGGGGAGCTGTTTTTT. The full variable domain, with the rest looked up from reference TRBV9 and TRBJ2-2, is DSGVTQTPKHLITATGQRVTLRCSPRSGDLSVYWYQQSLDQGLQFLIQYYNGEERAKGNILERFSAQQFPDLHSELNLSSLELGDSALYFCASSVTGGPRYTGELFFGEGSRLTVL.

This clonotype was recorded once. Likely a read error: the CDR3 ends without its conserved phenylalanine or tryptophan. CDR3 region: CSVEGRTVLGSYEQYL. CDR3 coding DNA: TGCAGCGTTGAAGGCCGGACGGTACTCGGGTCCTACGAGCAGTACTTG. The chain links TRBV29-1 to TRBJ2-7; D unclear. The V gene's germline CDR1 is SQVTM and CDR2 ANQGSEA. The V end was cut by 1 base, the J end by 1 base, with 17 bases between. This CDR3 contains 16 residues.

The chain combines TRBV27 with TRBJ1-1; 7 nucleotides line up with TRBD1. The CDR3 sequence is 14 residues long. J gave up 3 bases and V 5 bases, and 6 bases lay outside the gene matches. Germline CDR1 MNHEY, CDR2 SMNVEV (reference sequence). In DNA form, the CDR3 reads TGTGCCAGCAGTCTCCCAGGGGGAGACACTGAAGCTTTCTTT. Protein product: CASSLPGGDTEAFF.

The rearrangement links TRBV27 to TRBJ2-5, with TRBD2 as a possible D gene (7 bases). The CDR3 runs to 14 residues. V was cut by 8 bases and J by 2 bases, with 15 bases left in between. Per the germline V gene, CDR1 is MNHEY and CDR2 is SMNVEV (reference sequence). The CDR3 DNA sequence: TGTGCCAGCCGTTCAGGGGAGGGGCAAGAGACCCAGTACTTC. Its translation is CASRSGEGQETQYF.

The chain has TRBV9 and TRBJ1-1, with no clear D. From germline, CDR1 is SGDLS and CDR2 YYNGEE. The ends were cut back, 0 bases at V and 3 bases at J, with 15 bases in the middle. The CDR3 runs to 16 residues. CDR3 protein: CASSVVDGGGDTEAFF. DNA of the CDR3: TGTGCCAGCAGCGTAGTAGATGGAGGAGGCGACACTGAAGCTTTCTTT. Supplemented by reference TRBV9 and TRBJ1-1, the full variable domain reads DSGVTQTPKHLITATGQRVTLRCSPRSGDLSVYWYQQSLDQGLQFLIQYYNGEERAKGNILERFSAQQFPDLHSELNLSSLELGDSALYFCASSVVDGGGDTEAFFGQGTRLTVV.

The chain is built from TRBV5-4 and TRBJ1-6; TRBD1 is a possible D gene (5 bases). The CDR3 sequence is 16 residues long. Trimming took off 0 bases at V and 10 bases at J, with 17 bases between the two ends. Germline V gene lookup returns CDR1 SGHNT and CDR2 YYREEE (reference sequence). The CDR3 sequence is CASSLVGALGGSPLHF. The CDR3 DNA is TGTGCCAGCAGCTTGGTTGGGGCCCTCGGGGGATCACCCCTCCACTTT.

The chain joins TRBV9 to TRBJ1-2, with D hard to call. Trimming stripped 4 bases from V and 0 bases from J, with 13 bases between. Germline values: CDR1 SGDLS, CDR2 YYNGEE. The CDR3 is 15 residues long. The CDR3 here is CASSPGPIANYGYTF. In nucleotides, the CDR3 is TGTGCCAGCAGCCCCGGGCCGATAGCTAACTATGGCTACACCTTC. Based on the CDR3 plus reference TRBV9 and TRBJ1-2, the full variable domain is DSGVTQTPKHLITATGQRVTLRCSPRSGDLSVYWYQQSLDQGLQFLIQYYNGEERAKGNILERFSAQQFPDLHSELNLSSLELGDSALYFCASSPGPIANYGYTFGSGTRLTVV.

The chain carries TRBV6-1 and TRBJ2-7, with D unclear. The V end was cut by 7 bases, the J end by 0 bases, with 10 bases between. The V gene's germline CDR1 is MNHNS and CDR2 SASEGT. This CDR3 is built from 13 residues. CDR3 residues: CASILGASYEQYF. The DNA for the CDR3 is TGTGCCAGCATCCTAGGCGCCTCCTACGAGCAGTACTTC.

V gene TRBV19 combines with J gene TRBJ2-1, with TRBD2 matching 11 bases. The CDR3 runs to 17 residues. The germline V gene encodes CDR1 LNHDA and CDR2 SQIVND (reference sequence). Trimming removed 1 base from V and 2 bases from J; junction bases left unmatched: 4. The CDR3 reads CASSIVSSGGAYNEQFF. Written as DNA, the CDR3 is TGTGCCAGTAGTATAGTGAGTAGCGGGGGGGCCTACAATGAGCAGTTCTTC.

The chain joins TRBV3-1 to TRBJ2-3; 11 positions agree with TRBD1. The J segment lost 2 bases and the V segment lost 0 bases, leaving 4 bases of the junction unmatched. Germline loops: CDR1 LGHDT, CDR2 YNNKEL (reference sequence). The CDR3 length is 17 residues. CDR3 bases: TGTGCCAGCAGCCAAGAGAGGGACAGGGGGTACACAGATACGCAGTATTTT. It is translated as CASSQERDRGYTDTQYF.

The chain has TRBV15 and TRBJ2-3, with D possibly being TRBD1 or TRBD2 (6 bases each). Trimming removed 8 bases from V and 3 bases from J, with 9 bases in between. CDR1 and CDR2 (germline): LNHNV, YYDKDF (reference sequence). The CDR3 loop spans 12 amino acids. CDR3 bases: TGTGCCACCGGGGGGCCGACAGATACGCAGTATTTT. It is translated as CATGGPTDTQYF.

The genes are TRBV10-3 and TRBJ2-7; 7 nucleotides line up with TRBD2. Per the germline V gene, CDR1 is ENHRY and CDR2 is SYGVKD. This CDR3 has 11 residues. The junction had 4 bases not matched to a gene; V was cut back by 9 bases and J by 5 bases. CDR3 amino acids: CAIFGGNEQYF. CDR3 bases: TGTGCCATATTCGGGGGGAACGAGCAGTACTTC.

V and J are TRBV7-9 and TRBJ2-5, with 13 bases matching TRBD2. Trimming took 0 bases from V and 6 from J; bases not matched to a gene: 10. Germline CDR1 and CDR2: SEHNR and FQNEAQ (reference sequence). This CDR3 has 18 amino acids. The DNA of the CDR3 is TGTGCCAGCAGCTTAGCCACTAGCGGGGGGGCCGATTTGAAGACCCAGTACTTC. Translating gives CASSLATSGGADLKTQYF.

This clonotype appeared once. The chain recombines TRBV19 with TRBJ2-6; 8 bases match TRBD1. Per germline, CDR1 LNHDA and CDR2 SQIVND (reference sequence). V shed 3 bases and J 0 bases; nucleotides not matched to a gene: 13. The CDR3 is 20 residues long. Written as DNA, the CDR3 is TGTGCCAGTAGTATGCGCGGGGAACAGGGGGTCCGCTCTGGGGCCAACGTCCTGACTTTC. Translating it yields CASSMRGEQGVRSGANVLTF.

The J gene is TRBJ1-2, the V gene TRBV9; D gene unclear. V lost 3 bases to trimming and J lost 6 bases, with 9 bases between them. The CDR3 has 12 amino acids. From germline, CDR1 is SGDLS and CDR2 YYNGEE. Written as DNA, the CDR3 is TGTGCCAGCAGCGAAGTAATTAATGGCTACACCTTC. This gives the protein CASSEVINGYTF.

This sequence joins TRBV19 and TRBJ2-2; D is unresolved. Germline loops: CDR1 LNHDA, CDR2 SQIVND (reference sequence). This CDR3 comprises 13 residues. Trimming shortened V by 3 bases and J by 2 bases, and 4 bases separated the two germline ends. This CDR3 is CASSIYNTGELFF. CDR3 nucleotides: TGTGCCAGTAGTATTTACAACACCGGGGAGCTGTTTTTT. The complete variable domain, with remaining parts taken from reference TRBV19 and TRBJ2-2, reads DGGITQSPKYLFRKEGQNVTLSCEQNLNHDAMYWYRQDPGQGLRLIYYSQIVNDFQKGDIAEGYSVSREKKESFPLTVTSAQKNPTAFYLCASSIYNTGELFFGEGSRLTVL.

This chain joins TRBV11-2 and TRBJ1-6; D is perhaps TRBD1 (6 bases). V was clipped by 3 bases and J by 9 bases, with 12 bases between them. CDR3 length: 14 amino acids. Germline V gives CDR1 SGHAT, CDR2 FQNNGV. For the CDR3, the DNA is TGTGCCAGCAGCTTGTCAGGGGTCAGTTCACCCCTCCACTTT. This encodes CASSLSGVSSPLHF.